This TCR beta chain is drawn from a study of cytomegalovirus exposure and HLA in healthy donors. Study outcomes and limitations: TCR beta V- and J-gene trimming, according to a later analysis, was linked to a missense DCLRE1C variant. Reports credit the classifier with highly specific, highly sensitive diagnosis of cytomegalovirus status. When a later analysis was performed, an Asian-associated ancestry cluster reportedly had fewer N-insertions than the approximately 700-donor mean.

Primers: 60 Vbeta forward and 13 Jbeta reverse. Generated by immunoSEQ multiplex PCR, the TCRdb table keeps only in-frame clones and is missing some. The sample yields under 200,000 clones, roughly 12% seen once. This clone turned up a few times. Its antigen remains unidentified. Trimming pared 1 base from V and 4 bases from J, leaving 7 bases between. CDR1 and CDR2 (germline): GTSNPN, SVGIG (reference sequence). The CDR3 totals 12 residues. The chain combines TRBV30 with TRBJ2-5; D remains unclear. Input material: PBMCs. The clonotype comes from a man over 45 in good health and CMV-seropositive. CDR3 DNA: TGTGCCTGGAGTGAAGAGAGAGAGACCCAGTACTTC. It is translated as CAWSEERETQYF.